Listed here are 24 T cell receptor beta chains from one sample, sequenced in a study of blood T cell repertoires in COVID-19 (TCRdb year 2020). Library preparation used the immunoSEQ multiplex PCR assay. Imported from immuneACCESS, the table was reduced by TCRdb to in-frame sequences with V and J called. These copies leave out some clones; in studies compared against another copy, an unresolved V gene accounts for under half, and the cause of the remainder is not known. This sample gives approximately 220,000 clones in total; 82% of them show up just once. The biggest ten clones account for around 5% of the sample. The sequenced sample was peripheral blood. The receptors originated from a woman in her 70s with acute or convalescent COVID-19.

The chain combines TRBV10-3 with TRBJ2-7; D is perhaps TRBD2 (5 bases). Germline lookup yields CDR1 ENHRY and CDR2 SYGVKD. This CDR3 spans 13 amino acids. The germline V and J ends were trimmed by 0 bases and 5 bases, with 8 bases remaining between them. The CDR3 nucleotides read TGTGCCATCAGTGAGTCGGCCGGGGACGAGCAGTACTTC. As protein: CAISESAGDEQYF.

The chain joins TRBV11-2 to TRBJ1-1, with 7 positions matching TRBD1. The germline gives CDR1 SGHAT, CDR2 FQNNGV. The CDR3 sequence is 13 residues long. Losses at the gene ends were 5 bases for V and 4 bases for J; bases not matched to a gene: 4. CDR3 in amino acids: CASSDREGTEAFF. CDR3 in DNA: TGTGCCAGCAGCGACAGGGAAGGCACTGAAGCTTTCTTT.

Remarks on this clone: In the same sample, other DNA sequences code for this CDR3. The rearrangement uses TRBV7-2 and TRBJ2-5, with D uncertain. V dropped 1 base and J dropped 5 bases, with 5 bases sitting between them. CDR1 and CDR2 from the germline V gene are SGHTA and FQGNSA. The length of the CDR3 is 12 residues. The CDR3 here is CASSLVRETQYF. The DNA for the CDR3 is TGTGCCAGCAGCTTAGTCCGGGAGACCCAGTACTTC.

CDR3 in amino acids: CASSLDAGAHYGYTF. The CDR3 coding sequence is TGTGCCAGCAGCTTAGATGCGGGAGCCCACTATGGCTACACCTTC. The chain joins TRBV7-8 to TRBJ1-2; no clear D gene. Trimming stripped 1 base from V and 3 bases from J, with 12 bases between. The CDR3 sequence is 15 residues long. The germline CDR1 and CDR2 sequences are SGHVS and FQNEAQ.

This clone came up a few times. The CDR3 loop reads CASSPQTGGDQPQHF. The CDR3 region has the DNA TGTGCCAGCTCACCACAAACAGGGGGCGATCAGCCCCAGCATTTT. The gene calls are TRBV18 and TRBJ1-5; 9 nucleotides line up with TRBD1. The CDR3 contains 15 residues. Germline V lookup: CDR1 KGHSH, CDR2 LQKENI. V lost 1 base to trimming and J lost 5 bases; unmatched junction nucleotides: 3.

The chain links TRBV19 to TRBJ2-7; 8 bases fit TRBD1. CDR1 and CDR2 from the germline V gene are LNHDA and SQIVND (reference sequence). The CDR3 length is 13 residues. Unmatched junction bases numbered 2, after V lost 4 bases and J lost 3 bases. As DNA, the CDR3 is TGTGCCAGTAGTACCGGACAGGGCTACGAGCAGTACTTC. This sequence encodes CASSTGQGYEQYF.

J is TRBJ1-4 and V is TRBV28, with a tentative D call TRBD1 (6 bases). The CDR3 runs to 15 residues. CDR1 and CDR2 from the germline V gene are MDHEN and SYDVKM. Trimming shortened V by 2 bases and J by 7 bases, and 14 bases separated the two germline ends. The CDR3 region is CASSLDHRVGEKLFF. In DNA, the CDR3 is TGTGCCAGCAGTTTAGACCACAGGGTTGGTGAAAAACTGTTTTTT.

The rearrangement links TRBV12-3 or TRBV12-4 to TRBJ1-5; TRBD1 matches 11 bases. CDR3 length equals 13 residues. J lost 8 bases, V lost 6 bases, and 3 bases had no gene match. Here the CDR3 DNA reads TGTGCCAGCAGGGGACAGGGGGTAGAGCCCCAGCATTTT. This translates into CASRGQGVEPQHF.

This clone was counted a few times. The chain uses TRBV7-2 and TRBJ2-7, with 8 bases aligning to TRBD1. Germline CDR1 SGHTA, CDR2 FQGNSA. Germline trimming cut 5 bases from V and 12 bases from J; bases unmatched to any gene: 15. The CDR3 is 14 amino acids. The CDR3 sequence: CASSITPGTGHRYF. For the CDR3, the DNA is TGTGCCAGCAGCATAACCCCCGGGACAGGTCACCGGTACTTC.

The chain couples TRBV5-1 to TRBJ2-5; no firm D call. The CDR3 is made up of 13 amino acids. Per the germline V gene, CDR1 is SGHRS and CDR2 is YFSETQ. Between the trimmed V and J ends, which lost 0 bases and 2 bases, there was a span of 5 bases. CDR3 sequence: CASSLGAQETQYF. CDR3 sequence (DNA): TGCGCCAGCAGCTTGGGGGCACAAGAGACCCAGTACTTC.

On this clone itself: This sample also contains other DNA sequences that code for the same CDR3. The J gene is TRBJ1-5, the V gene TRBV5-1, with D perhaps matching TRBD1 (5 bases). The CDR3 sequence is 14 residues long. The germline gives CDR1 SGHRS, CDR2 YFSETQ. V lost 0 bases to trimming and J lost 6 bases, with 10 bases between them. CDR3 DNA sequence: TGCGCCAGCAGCTTGGGGCAGGGAGGTCAGCCCCAGCATTTT. Its protein is CASSLGQGGQPQHF.

This clone occurred once. The gene calls are TRBV6-5 and TRBJ1-2; D possibly corresponds to TRBD1 (6 bases). CDR3 length equals 16 residues. The germline gives CDR1 MNHEY, CDR2 SVGAGI. Trimming stripped 0 bases from V and 2 bases from J, with 13 bases between. DNA for the CDR3: TGTGCCAGCAGTTACTCGGGGGGGGCTTCAAACTATGGCTACACCTTC. It specifies CASSYSGGASNYGYTF.

The J gene is TRBJ1-6, the V gene TRBV28, with a tentative D call TRBD1 (6 bases). This CDR3 is built from 15 residues. Germline CDR1 reads MDHEN; CDR2 reads SYDVKM. The ends were cut back, 3 bases at V and 9 bases at J, with 15 bases in the middle. The CDR3 here is CASSLGGGKSSPLHF. CDR3 coding DNA: TGTGCCAGCAGTTTGGGAGGGGGAAAAAGTTCACCCCTCCACTTT.

The gene calls are TRBV10-1 and TRBJ2-3; 10 nucleotides match TRBD2. Germline CDR1 and CDR2: WNHNN and SYGVQD (reference sequence). The trim removed 3 bases at V and 2 bases at J, leaving 5 bases unmatched. The CDR3 is 16 residues long. In DNA form, the CDR3 reads TGCGCCAGCAGTGACCTAGCGGGGGCCATCACAGATACGCAGTATTTT. It is translated as CASSDLAGAITDTQYF.

V and J are TRBV24-1 and TRBJ2-2; 7 bases are shared with TRBD2. The CDR3 extends over 17 amino acids. The V gene end was trimmed by 3 bases and the J gene end by 0 bases; junction bases not matched to a gene: 6. Germline V gene sequence: CDR1 KGHDR, CDR2 SFDVKD. The CDR3 nucleotides are TGTGCCACCAGTGATAGGGGAGGGGTATCGAACACCGGGGAGCTGTTTTTT. This sequence encodes CATSDRGGVSNTGELFF.

The chain has TRBV14 and TRBJ2-1, with 9 bases matching TRBD2. Germline CDR1 reads SGHDN; CDR2 reads FVKESK. Losses at the gene ends were 2 bases for V and 0 bases for J; bases not matched to a gene: 8. CDR3 length: 18 amino acids. This CDR3 is CASSQQGLATFSYNEQFF. The CDR3 DNA reads as TGTGCCAGCAGCCAACAAGGACTAGCGACCTTCTCCTACAATGAGCAGTTCTTC.

The chain has TRBV11-2 and TRBJ1-2; possible D gene TRBD1, 6 bases. Deletions cut 2 bases from V and 2 bases from J, with 9 bases between. Germline CDR1 reads SGHAT; CDR2 reads FQNNGV. The CDR3 is made up of 14 amino acids. The CDR3 reads CASSLSQGNYGYTF. CDR3 coding DNA: TGTGCCAGCAGCTTATCCCAGGGGAACTATGGCTACACCTTC.

The chain's CDR3 is CASSRQENSGNTIYF. CDR3 bases: TGCGCCAGCAGTCGACAGGAGAACTCTGGAAACACCATATATTTT. J is TRBJ1-3 and V is TRBV10-2, with TRBD1 as a possible D gene (6 bases). CDR3 length equals 15 residues. Trimming shortened V by 5 bases and J by 0 bases, and 11 bases separated the two germline ends. Germline V gene data show CDR1 as WSHSY and CDR2 as SAAADI.

Comments on this clone: The sample carries other DNA sequences with the same CDR3. This chain joins TRBV7-2 and TRBJ2-5, with D possibly TRBD2 on 5 matching bases. This CDR3 spans 13 amino acids. V was pared by 1 base and J by 5 bases, with 8 bases between. In germline, CDR1 is SGHTA, CDR2 FQGNSA. CDR3 protein: CASSLGGRETQYF. CDR3 coding DNA: TGTGCCAGCAGCTTAGGAGGGCGGGAGACCCAGTACTTC.

This chain links TRBV4-2 with TRBJ1-2; maybe TRBD1 (5 bases). Germline CDR1 and CDR2: LGHNA and YNFKEQ. The ends were cut back, 1 base at V and 4 bases at J, with 16 bases in the middle. The CDR3 length is 16 residues. CDR3 in amino acids: CASSQAGTWQRYGYTF. CDR3 coding DNA: TGTGCCAGCAGCCAAGCCGGGACTTGGCAGCGCTATGGCTACACCTTC.

The chain combines TRBV5-1 with TRBJ2-3; D perhaps matches TRBD1 (5 bases). CDR3 length: 14 residues. V was cut by 2 bases and J by 6 bases, with 13 bases left in between. Germline CDR1 is SGHRS and CDR2 is YFSETQ. The CDR3 spells CASSLGQGLDTQYF. CDR3 nucleotides: TGCGCCAGCAGCTTAGGGCAGGGTTTGGATACGCAGTATTTT.

The rearrangement links TRBV6-5 to TRBJ2-7; 8 nucleotides match TRBD2. With V trimmed by 6 bases and J by 2 bases, 3 bases remained unmatched. Germline assignment: CDR1 MNHEY and CDR2 SVGAGI. This CDR3 has 13 residues. CDR3 nucleotides: TGTGCCAGCAGGCTAGCGGGTGCCTACGAGCAGTACTTC. Its translation: CASRLAGAYEQYF.

J is TRBJ2-3 and V is TRBV11-3, with a weak D call TRBD2 (7 bases). The V end lost 5 bases, the J end lost 4 bases, and 16 bases lay between the germline ends. The CDR3 has 15 amino acids. CDR1 and CDR2 (germline): SGHNT, YENEEA. The CDR3 reads CASSPRGGIADTQYF. The CDR3 nucleotides read TGTGCCAGCAGCCCCAGGGGAGGGATCGCAGATACGCAGTATTTT. Looking up the rest from reference TRBV11-3 and TRBJ2-3 gives the full variable domain: EAGVVQSPRYKIIEKKQPVAFWCNPISGHNTLYWYLQNLGQGPELLIRYENEEAVDDSQLPKDRFSAERLKGVDSTLKIQPAELGDSAVYLCASSPRGGIADTQYFGPGTRLTVL.

V is TRBV18 and J is TRBJ1-1; perhaps TRBD1 as D (5 bases). V shed 4 bases and J shed 4 bases, with 16 bases lying between them. This CDR3 has 15 amino acids. Per germline, CDR1 KGHSH and CDR2 LQKENI. In DNA form, the CDR3 reads TGTGCCAGCTCACGAAACGGGGACTTCGCCACTGAAGCTTTCTTT. It encodes CASSRNGDFATEAFF.